This T cell receptor beta chain comes out of a study of OX40 agonist ivuxolimab in advanced cancers. General observations from the study: CD8+ T cells averaged more expanded clones than CD4+. There was clonal expansion of CD4+ and CD8+ blood T cells by week 6 at 0.1 to 3.0 mg/kg.

In its sample, this clone was seen once. Antigen: not known. The CDR3 sequence is 16 residues long. Deletions cut 1 base from V and 1 base from J, with 10 bases between. Germline V gives CDR1 SEHNR, CDR2 FQNEAQ (reference sequence). Blood specimens came from baseline, cycle 4 day 1, and cycle 7 day 1. TCRdb's table, derived via immunoSEQ multiplex PCR, lists solely in-frame clones and lacks some. Altogether 45,000 to 60,000 clones are present, about 83% being singletons, with the ten largest covering 10%. The TCR sequence derives from an adult with an advanced solid tumor such as melanoma, head and neck, liver or kidney cancer. The source was CD4+ or CD8+ T cells sorted from blood, collected in a trial of the OX40 agonist ivuxolimab. The chain is built from TRBV7-9 and TRBJ2-2; unclear D gene. This CDR3 reads CASSLVGSQNTGELFF. The CDR3 DNA sequence: TGTGCCAGCAGCTTAGTTGGGTCACAGAACACCGGGGAGCTGTTTTTT.